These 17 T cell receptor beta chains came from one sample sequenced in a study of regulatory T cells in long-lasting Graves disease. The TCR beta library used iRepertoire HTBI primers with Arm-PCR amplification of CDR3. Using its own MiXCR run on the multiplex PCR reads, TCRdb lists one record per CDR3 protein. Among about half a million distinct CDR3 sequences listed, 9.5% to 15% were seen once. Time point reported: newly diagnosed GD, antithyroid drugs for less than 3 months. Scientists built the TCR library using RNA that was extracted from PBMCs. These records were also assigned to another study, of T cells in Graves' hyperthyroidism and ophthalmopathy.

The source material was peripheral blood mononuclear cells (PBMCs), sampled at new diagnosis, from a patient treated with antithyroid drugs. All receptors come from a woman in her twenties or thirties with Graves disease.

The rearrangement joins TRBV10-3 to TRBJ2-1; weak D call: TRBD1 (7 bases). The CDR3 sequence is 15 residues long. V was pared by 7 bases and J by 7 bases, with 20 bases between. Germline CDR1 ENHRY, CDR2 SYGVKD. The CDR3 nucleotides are TGTGCCATCATGCCGGGAGCCGCAGGGGGAAATGAGCAGTTCTTC. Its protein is CAIMPGAAGGNEQFF.

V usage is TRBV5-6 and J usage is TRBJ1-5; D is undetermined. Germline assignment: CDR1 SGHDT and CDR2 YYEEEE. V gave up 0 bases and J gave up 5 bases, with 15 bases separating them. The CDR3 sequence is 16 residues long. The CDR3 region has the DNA TGTGCCAGCAGCTTGGCCCGTGGGGTAATCGATCAGCCCCAGCATTTT. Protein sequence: CASSLARGVIDQPQHF.

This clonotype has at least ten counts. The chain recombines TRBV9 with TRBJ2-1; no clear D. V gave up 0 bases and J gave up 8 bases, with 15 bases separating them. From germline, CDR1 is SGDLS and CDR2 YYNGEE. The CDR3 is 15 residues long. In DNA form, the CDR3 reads TGTGCCAGCAGCGTAGATTCTTCAAGCGCTTATGAGCAGTTCTTC. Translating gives CASSVDSSSAYEQFF.

The CDR3, as DNA: TGTGCCAGCAGCCTCAGAGGGCCTGGGGCCAACGTCCTGACTTTC. Translating gives CASSLRGPGANVLTF. The gene calls are TRBV7-9 and TRBJ2-6; the D gene is possibly TRBD2 (5 bases). Per germline, CDR1 SEHNR and CDR2 FQNEAQ (reference sequence). The CDR3 consists of 15 residues. Trimming left V 5 bases short and J 2 bases short, with 10 bases between. Full variable domain (remainder filled in from reference TRBV7-9 and TRBJ2-6): DTGVSQNPRHKITKRGQNVTFRCDPISEHNRLYWYRQTLGQGPEFLTYFQNEAQLEKSRLLSDRFSAERPKGSFSTLEIQRTEQGDSAMYLCASSLRGPGANVLTFGAGSRLTVL.

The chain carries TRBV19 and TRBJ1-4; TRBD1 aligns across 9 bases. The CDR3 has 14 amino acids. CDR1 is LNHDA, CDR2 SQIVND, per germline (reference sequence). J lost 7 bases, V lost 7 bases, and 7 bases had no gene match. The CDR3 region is CASKTGQGVEKLFF. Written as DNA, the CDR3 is TGTGCCAGTAAGACGGGACAGGGAGTTGAAAAACTGTTTTTT.

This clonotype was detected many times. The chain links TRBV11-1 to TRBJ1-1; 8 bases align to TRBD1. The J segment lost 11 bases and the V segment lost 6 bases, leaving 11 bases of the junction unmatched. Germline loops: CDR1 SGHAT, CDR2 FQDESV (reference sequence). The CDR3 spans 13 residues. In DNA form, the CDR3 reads TGTGCCAGCAGACCGGGACAGGCTGGGTGGGCTTTCTTT. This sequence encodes CASRPGQAGWAFF.

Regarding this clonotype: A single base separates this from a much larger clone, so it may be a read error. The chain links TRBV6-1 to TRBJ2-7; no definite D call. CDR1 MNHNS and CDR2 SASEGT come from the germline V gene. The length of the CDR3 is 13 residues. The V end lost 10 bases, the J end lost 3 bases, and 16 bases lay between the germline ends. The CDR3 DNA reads TGTGCCAACAGCTTTGACAAATACTACGAGCAGTACTTC. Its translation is CANSFDKYYEQYF.

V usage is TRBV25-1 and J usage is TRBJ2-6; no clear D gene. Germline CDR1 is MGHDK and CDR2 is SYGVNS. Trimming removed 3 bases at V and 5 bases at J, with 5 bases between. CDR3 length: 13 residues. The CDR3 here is CASSDDWANVLTF. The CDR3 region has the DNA TGTGCCAGCAGTGATGACTGGGCCAACGTCCTGACTTTC.

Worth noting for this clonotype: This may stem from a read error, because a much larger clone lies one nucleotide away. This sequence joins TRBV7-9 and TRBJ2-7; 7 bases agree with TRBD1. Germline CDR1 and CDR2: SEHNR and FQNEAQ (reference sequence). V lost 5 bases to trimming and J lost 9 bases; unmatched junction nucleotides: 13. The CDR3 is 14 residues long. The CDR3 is CASSTKTGRNGQYF. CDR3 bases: TGTGCCAGCAGCACAAAGACAGGGCGGAACGGGCAGTACTTC.

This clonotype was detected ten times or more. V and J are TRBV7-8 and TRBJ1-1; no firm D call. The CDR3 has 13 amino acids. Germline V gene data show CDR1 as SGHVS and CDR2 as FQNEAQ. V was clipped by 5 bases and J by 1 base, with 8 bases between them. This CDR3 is CASSRGRNTEAFF. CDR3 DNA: TGTGCCAGCAGCCGAGGACGGAACACTGAAGCTTTCTTT.

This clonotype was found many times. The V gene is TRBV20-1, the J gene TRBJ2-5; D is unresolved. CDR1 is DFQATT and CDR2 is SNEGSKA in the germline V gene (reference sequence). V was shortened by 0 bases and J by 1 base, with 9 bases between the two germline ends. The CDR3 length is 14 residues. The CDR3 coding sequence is TGCAGTGCTAGAGAGTGGGGTCGCCAAGAGACCCAGTACTTC. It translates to CSAREWGRQETQYF.

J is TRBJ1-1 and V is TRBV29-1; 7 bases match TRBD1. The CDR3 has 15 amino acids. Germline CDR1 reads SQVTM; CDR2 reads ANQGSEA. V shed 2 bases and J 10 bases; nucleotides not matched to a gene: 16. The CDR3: CSVELPGTADIGAFF. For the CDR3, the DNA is TGCAGCGTTGAACTCCCAGGGACAGCAGACATCGGAGCTTTCTTT.

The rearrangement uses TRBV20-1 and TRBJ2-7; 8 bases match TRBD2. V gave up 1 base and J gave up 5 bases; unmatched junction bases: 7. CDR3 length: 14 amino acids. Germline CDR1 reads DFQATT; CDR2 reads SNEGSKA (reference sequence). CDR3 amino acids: CSARVGRGVDEQYF. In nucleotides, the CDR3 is TGCAGTGCTAGAGTGGGGCGGGGGGTGGACGAGCAGTACTTC.

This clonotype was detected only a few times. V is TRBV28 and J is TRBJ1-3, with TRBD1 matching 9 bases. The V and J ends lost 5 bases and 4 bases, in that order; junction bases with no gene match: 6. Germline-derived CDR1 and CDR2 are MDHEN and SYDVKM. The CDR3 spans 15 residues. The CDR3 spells CASSIQGAEGNTIYF. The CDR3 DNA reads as TGTGCCAGCAGTATACAGGGGGCGGAAGGAAACACCATATATTTT.

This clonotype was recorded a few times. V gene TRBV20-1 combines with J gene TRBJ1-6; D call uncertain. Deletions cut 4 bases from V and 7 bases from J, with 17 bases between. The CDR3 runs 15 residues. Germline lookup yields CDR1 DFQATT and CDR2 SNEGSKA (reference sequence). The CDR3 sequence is CSANPQMKSNSPLHF. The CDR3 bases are TGCAGTGCTAACCCACAAATGAAATCCAATTCACCCCTCCACTTT.

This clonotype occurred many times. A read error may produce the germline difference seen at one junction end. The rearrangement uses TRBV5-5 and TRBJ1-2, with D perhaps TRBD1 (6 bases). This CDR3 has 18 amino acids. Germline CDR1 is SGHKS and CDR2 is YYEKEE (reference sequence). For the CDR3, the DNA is TGTGCCAGCAGCTTGTCTATCAGGGGCGAGCGTCCTCCATATGACTACACCTTC. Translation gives CASSLSIRGERPPYDYTF.

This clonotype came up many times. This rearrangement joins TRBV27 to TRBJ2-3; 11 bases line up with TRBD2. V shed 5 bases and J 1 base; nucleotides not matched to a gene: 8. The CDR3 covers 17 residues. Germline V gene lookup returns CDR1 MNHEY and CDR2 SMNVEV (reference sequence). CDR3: CASSAEGGLAGTDTQYF. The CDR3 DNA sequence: TGTGCCAGCAGTGCAGAGGGGGGACTAGCGGGCACAGATACGCAGTATTTT.